Listed here are 29 T cell receptor beta chains from one sample, sequenced in a study of T cell repertoires in cytomegalovirus infection. Their cognate antigens are unknown. TCRdb redid the calling of the reads with MiXCR, one entry per CDR3 protein. The sample has 150,000 or so distinct CDR3 sequences; about 22% are singletons. Sequenced material: CD8+ T cells from cultured PBMCs, taken from culture after CMV antigen stimulation. These receptor sequences come from a human donor in good health (CMV status not recorded). Some clones in this sample may be carry-over from other donors' samples.

This clonotype was seen a handful of times. The rearrangement joins TRBV11-2 to TRBJ2-7; 7 bases align to TRBD1. CDR1 and CDR2 (germline): SGHAT, FQNNGV. With V trimmed by 2 bases and J by 3 bases, 10 bases remained unmatched. The CDR3 covers 16 residues. In DNA, the CDR3 is TGTGCCAGCAGCTTAAGCGGACAGGTAGTGATCTACGAGCAGTACTTC. Protein: CASSLSGQVVIYEQYF.

This clonotype is medium-sized. The chain has TRBV7-9 and TRBJ2-3, with a weak D call TRBD2 (6 bases). This CDR3 region has 16 residues. V shed 4 bases and J shed 0 bases, with 14 bases lying between them. The germline V gene encodes CDR1 SEHNR and CDR2 FQNEAQ (reference sequence). The CDR3 loop is CASSSTRGSSTDTQYF. The DNA of the CDR3 is TGTGCCAGCAGCTCTACCCGGGGGTCTAGCACAGATACGCAGTATTTT.

This clonotype was seen repeatedly, ten times or more. V and J are TRBV7-9 and TRBJ2-1, with D perhaps assigned TRBD1 or TRBD2 (5 bases each). CDR1 and CDR2 from the germline V gene are SEHNR and FQNEAQ (reference sequence). CDR3 size: 16 residues. V was pared by 2 bases and J by 6 bases, with 17 bases between. The CDR3 DNA reads TGTGCCAGCAGCTTATTCGAGGGGTCATACAGCAATGAGCAGTTCTTC. Translated: CASSLFEGSYSNEQFF.

This clonotype was seen only a few times. The V and J genes are TRBV7-9 and TRBJ2-1; 13 bases are a match to TRBD2. The CDR3 has 14 residues. The junction had 2 bases not matched to a gene; V was cut back by 4 bases and J by 8 bases. Germline V gene data show CDR1 as SEHNR and CDR2 as FQNEAQ (reference sequence). For the CDR3, the DNA is TGTGCCAGCAGCTCCGGGACTAGCGGGGATGAGCAGTTCTTC. Amino acid sequence: CASSSGTSGDEQFF. The entire variable domain, with the rest obtained from reference TRBV7-9 and TRBJ2-1, is as follows: DTGVSQNPRHKITKRGQNVTFRCDPISEHNRLYWYRQTLGQGPEFLTYFQNEAQLEKSRLLSDRFSAERPKGSFSTLEIQRTEQGDSAMYLCASSSGTSGDEQFFGPGTRLTVL.

V usage is TRBV7-2 and J usage is TRBJ2-7, with TRBD2 as a possible D gene (6 bases). The CDR3 is made up of 11 amino acids. Germline values: CDR1 SGHTA, CDR2 FQGNSA. V was clipped by 1 base and J by 13 bases, with 11 bases between them. The CDR3 nucleotides are TGTGCCAGCAGCTTAGTGGGGACTGCCTACTTC. Translating gives CASSLVGTAYF.

The rearrangement links TRBV6-5 to TRBJ2-7, with D perhaps given as TRBD1 or TRBD2 (6 bases each). The CDR3 totals 17 residues. Germline V gene lookup returns CDR1 MNHEY and CDR2 SVGAGI. V dropped 0 bases and J dropped 4 bases, with 19 bases sitting between them. The CDR3 region has the DNA TGTGCCAGCAGTTACTCGGAGGGAAACAGGGTTCGGTACGAGCAGTACTTC. Its protein product is CASSYSEGNRVRYEQYF.

This rearrangement joins TRBV7-6 to TRBJ1-4, with 7 bases lining up with TRBD1. V shed 5 bases, J shed 5 bases, and the junction held 17 bases outside the gene matches. The CDR3 consists of 18 residues. CDR1 SGHVS and CDR2 FNYEAQ come from the germline V gene. This chain's CDR3 is CASSPERGLDRRNEKLFF. As DNA, the CDR3 is TGTGCCAGCAGCCCAGAGAGGGGGTTGGACAGGCGCAATGAAAAACTGTTTTTT.

This sequence joins TRBV10-1 and TRBJ1-5; no firm D call. In germline, CDR1 is WNHNN, CDR2 SYGVQD (reference sequence). The CDR3 loop spans 13 amino acids. V lost 3 bases and J 8 bases, leaving 11 bases between the germline ends. CDR3 nucleotide sequence: TGCGCCAGCAGTGATTTTCCGGGTGAGCCCCAGCATTTT. Its protein is CASSDFPGEPQHF.

This clonotype was counted only a few times. Its ends do not fully match the called genes, so a read error is possible. This rearrangement joins TRBV11-2 to TRBJ1-1, with a weak D call TRBD1 (5 bases). CDR3 size: 13 residues. Germline CDR1 is SGHAT and CDR2 is FQNNGV. CDR3 in amino acids: CASSLWGNAEAFF. The CDR3 nucleotides are TGTGCCAGCAGCTTATGGGGGAACGCTGAAGCTTTCTTT.

This clonotype showed up just a few times. The germline gene is not matched at one end of the junction; a read error may be the cause. CDR3 amino acids: CASSLAPGTRPHGSTYEQYF. CDR3 coding DNA: TGTGCCAGCAGCCTAGCCCCCGGGACTAGACCCCACGGTTCGACCTACGAGCAGTACTTC. The V call is TRBV7-6, the J call TRBJ2-7; 8 bases are shared with TRBD2. This CDR3 contains 20 residues. The germline CDR1 and CDR2 sequences are SGHVS and FNYEAQ.

This clonotype appeared a few times. The junction does not match germline at one end; this may be a read error. CDR3 DNA sequence: TGTGCCAGCACCTTACGGGGGTTACATGAAAAACTGTTTTTT. Translating gives CASTLRGLHEKLFF. The chain uses TRBV7-9 and TRBJ1-4; the D gene is possibly TRBD1 (5 bases). CDR1 is SEHNR, CDR2 FQNEAQ, per germline (reference sequence). This CDR3 has 14 residues.

The chain has TRBV6-1 and TRBJ1-5, with D possibly matching TRBD1 (5 bases). Germline V gives CDR1 MNHNS, CDR2 SASEGT. CDR3 length: 15 amino acids. V lost 8 bases and J 1 base, leaving 15 bases between the germline ends. CDR3 region: CASWSQWTSNQPQHF. CDR3 nucleotide sequence: TGTGCCAGCTGGAGTCAATGGACAAGCAATCAGCCCCAGCATTTT.

This clonotype appeared a few times. The junction departs from the called germline gene at one end, perhaps through a read error. The chain joins TRBV7-9 to TRBJ2-1; D perhaps matches TRBD2 (5 bases). The CDR3 runs 14 residues. CDR1 is SEHNR and CDR2 is FQNEAQ in the germline V gene (reference sequence). The CDR3 protein is CASTLGGAYNEQFF. CDR3 sequence (DNA): TGTGCCAGCACCTTAGGAGGAGCCTACAATGAGCAGTTCTTC.

At least ten counts were recorded for this clonotype. This chain uses TRBV7-2 with TRBJ2-1, with 8 bases matching TRBD1. The V segment lost 3 bases and the J segment 0 bases; nucleotides outside the gene matches: 10. The CDR3 loop spans 18 amino acids. Germline V gene data show CDR1 as SGHTA and CDR2 as FQGNSA. For the CDR3, the DNA is TGTGCCAGCAGCTTCGCCAGGGGGCGTTCAAGCTCCTACAATGAGCAGTTCTTC. Its translation is CASSFARGRSSSYNEQFF. The complete variable domain, with remaining parts taken from reference TRBV7-2 and TRBJ2-1, reads GAGVSQSPSNKVTEKGKDVELRCDPISGHTALYWYRQSLGQGLEFLIYFQGNSAPDKSGLPSDRFSAERTGGSVSTLTIQRTQQEDSAVYLCASSFARGRSSSYNEQFFGPGTRLTVL.

The chain links TRBV7-2 to TRBJ2-3; TRBD2 matches at 8 bases. CDR1 is SGHTA and CDR2 is FQGNSA in the germline V gene. V lost 6 bases and J lost 1; bases outside the gene matches: 12. The CDR3 is 17 amino acids. CDR3 sequence: CASSFSGVPRGTDTQYF. Written as DNA, the CDR3 is TGTGCCAGCAGTTTTAGCGGGGTGCCGAGGGGCACAGATACGCAGTATTTT. The full variable domain, rest sourced from reference TRBV7-2 and TRBJ2-3, is GAGVSQSPSNKVTEKGKDVELRCDPISGHTALYWYRQSLGQGLEFLIYFQGNSAPDKSGLPSDRFSAERTGGSVSTLTIQRTQQEDSAVYLCASSFSGVPRGTDTQYFGPGTRLTVL.

The V gene is TRBV6-2 or TRBV6-3, the J gene TRBJ2-7; 9 bases line up with TRBD1. Germline V gives CDR1 MNHEY, CDR2 SVGEGT. Unmatched junction bases numbered 13, after V lost 6 bases and J lost 4 bases. The CDR3 length is 16 residues. CDR3 DNA: TGTGCCAGCAGGAAGATAAAGACAGGGGGTGCGTACGAGCAGTACTTC. Translating gives CASRKIKTGGAYEQYF.

The genes are TRBV20-1 and TRBJ2-7; D is unresolved. The CDR3 totals 14 residues. V shed 2 bases and J shed 2 bases, with 13 bases lying between them. Germline loops: CDR1 DFQATT, CDR2 SNEGSKA (reference sequence). CDR3 coding DNA: TGCAGTGCTAGAAGGACGACCACTCCCTACGAGCAGTACTTC. Protein product: CSARRTTTPYEQYF.

The table lists this clonotype with a few counts. The V and J genes are TRBV4-1 and TRBJ1-1, with D uncertain. There are 13 residues in the CDR3. Germline-derived CDR1 and CDR2 are MGHRA and YSYEKL. The V gene lost 5 bases and the J gene lost 4 bases, with 11 bases spanning the gap. CDR3 in amino acids: CASSFRVGTEAFF. The CDR3 DNA reads as TGCGCCAGCAGCTTCCGGGTGGGCACTGAAGCTTTCTTT.

The chain joins TRBV12-3 or TRBV12-4 to TRBJ1-6; D is ambiguous. The V end lost 3 bases, the J end lost 11 bases, and 11 bases lay between the germline ends. The CDR3 sequence is 13 residues long. CDR3 sequence reads: CASSLGTNPPLHF. CDR3 DNA: TGTGCCAGCAGTTTGGGCACCAATCCACCCCTCCACTTT.

This clonotype was observed a handful of times. The junction does not match germline at one end; this may be a read error. This sequence joins TRBV7-2 and TRBJ2-5, with D tentatively TRBD2 (5 bases). From germline, CDR1 is SGHTA and CDR2 FQGNSA. The CDR3 spans 14 residues. The chain's CDR3 is CASSFGIPEETQYF. The CDR3 DNA reads TGTGCCAGCAGCTTCGGGATCCCGGAGGAGACCCAATACTTC.

V usage is TRBV10-3 and J usage is TRBJ2-1; TRBD1 aligns across 7 bases. The CDR3 runs 15 residues. CDR1 and CDR2 from the germline V gene are ENHRY and SYGVKD. Losses at the gene ends were 1 base for V and 8 bases for J; bases not matched to a gene: 8. The DNA for the CDR3 is TGTGCCATCAGTGAGTACCGGCAGGGGGTCGATGAGCAGTTCTTC. It codes for CAISEYRQGVDEQFF.

The rearrangement joins TRBV29-1 to TRBJ2-1, with a possible D match to TRBD1 (6 bases). Germline V lookup: CDR1 SQVTM, CDR2 ANQGSEA. Trimming took off 7 bases at V and 0 bases at J, with 10 bases between the two ends. This CDR3 region has 13 residues. CDR3 DNA sequence: TGCAGCGCCGGACAGAGCTCCTACAATGAGCAGTTCTTC. Protein product: CSAGQSSYNEQFF.

A remark on this clonotype: This may be a read error, as it is one base from a much larger clone. This rearrangement joins TRBV2 to TRBJ2-5; D is perhaps TRBD1 (5 bases). The CDR3 consists of 14 residues. Looked up from germline, CDR1 is SNHLY and CDR2 is FYNNEI. CDR3: CACRVDSFQETQYF. The CDR3, as DNA: TGTGCCTGCAGGGTTGACAGTTTCCAAGAGACCCAGTACTTC.

This clonotype turned up a few times. The rearrangement joins TRBV4-3 to TRBJ2-7, with a tentative D call TRBD1 (6 bases). Germline-derived CDR1 and CDR2 are LGHNA and YSLEER. The CDR3 covers 16 residues. V was cut by 1 base and J by 0 bases, with 13 bases left in between. CDR3 coding DNA: TGCGCCAGCAGCCAAGCTGGGGGCCCCAACTCCTACGAGCAGTACTTC. This gives the protein CASSQAGGPNSYEQYF.

V is TRBV20-1 and J is TRBJ2-7, with D possibly matching TRBD1 (6 bases). The CDR3 loop spans 16 amino acids. The germline CDR1 and CDR2 sequences are DFQATT and SNEGSKA (reference sequence). The V and J ends lost 0 bases and 1 base respectively, with 16 bases between them. The CDR3, as DNA: TGCAGTGCTAGAGATCAGGCACAGGGCCTTTCCTACGAGCAGTACTTC. Its translation is CSARDQAQGLSYEQYF.

The gene calls are TRBV27 and TRBJ1-5; possible D gene TRBD1, 6 bases. Per germline, CDR1 MNHEY and CDR2 SMNVEV (reference sequence). Trimming took 0 bases from V and 1 from J, leaving 10 bases between them. This CDR3 spans 16 amino acids. The CDR3 region is CASSLSGGRSNQPQHF. The CDR3 nucleotides read TGTGCCAGCAGTTTATCTGGGGGGCGAAGCAATCAGCCCCAGCATTTT.

This clonotype appeared a few times. The chain links TRBV10-3 to TRBJ2-2; TRBD2 matches 10 bases. The CDR3 runs to 15 residues. CDR1 ENHRY and CDR2 SYGVKD come from the germline V gene. V was clipped by 9 bases and J by 3 bases; unmatched bases: 7. DNA for the CDR3: TGTGCCATTCAAGCGGGGGGGCCTCACACCGGGGAGCTGTTTTTT. Protein product: CAIQAGGPHTGELFF.

In nucleotides, the CDR3 is TGTGCCAGCAGCCCTGTGAGAGTAGGGGGCACTGAAGCTTTCTTT. Amino acids: CASSPVRVGGTEAFF. This chain connects TRBV5-6 to TRBJ1-1, with D perhaps matching TRBD1 (6 bases). Germline V gives CDR1 SGHDT, CDR2 YYEEEE. The CDR3 totals 15 residues. With 4 bases removed from V and 4 bases from J, the gap between germline ends came to 17 bases.

The rearrangement links TRBV7-8 to TRBJ2-5, with D possibly TRBD1 on 5 matching bases. Trimming shortened V by 6 bases and J by 4 bases, and 15 bases separated the two germline ends. CDR1 is SGHVS and CDR2 is FQNEAQ in the germline V gene. This CDR3 region has 14 residues. This chain's CDR3 is CASRVGPSGETQYF. As DNA, the CDR3 is TGTGCCAGCAGGGTGGGGCCCTCGGGAGAGACCCAGTACTTC.